This T cell receptor beta chain was recovered during a study of blood T cells in healthy people across ages (dated by TCRdb to between 2015 and 2016). About the study as a whole: In model experiments, template switching captured about one uniquely barcoded TCR beta cDNA molecule for every two T cells. The study analyzed two additional independent replicas of 1 million unique cDNA reads from the same blood draw for two donors, one aged 18 to 30 and one aged 80 or older. The donors were divided into four age groups: young (average approximately 17 years), middle-aged (roughly 42), aged (approximately 62) and long-lived (82). To track age-related changes in TCR beta repertoire diversity, the study relied on deep sequencing normalized with unique cDNA molecular identifiers. Donors of different ages were randomly distributed across sequencing lanes to avoid experimental bias.

In its sample, this clonotype was seen many times. Its antigen target is currently unknown. No per-base quality is available; no much larger clone lies one base away. The donors were some 36 Caucasian individuals from Russia, aged roughly 6 to 100 years, who were systemically healthy. Ten milliliters of peripheral blood were drawn from each donor into EDTA-treated Vacutainer tubes. Ficoll-Paque density-gradient centrifugation was used to isolate PBMCs, with at least 6.5 million per sample. Trizol reagent was used to extract total RNA from PBMCs, with at least 5 micrograms per sample. For every donor, flow cytometry on a PBMC aliquot measured the percentage of naive CD45RAhigh/CD27high T cells. Inclusive of the bounding cysteine and phenylalanine, the CDR3 is 15 residues long. Here the CDR3 DNA is all that survives: 45 bases in frame from base 1. Trimming removed 4 bases from V and 0 bases from J, leaving 11 bases between the germline ends. CDR1 and CDR2 were assigned from the germline V gene as MDHEN and SYDVKM.

Libraries were built with 5' RACE. The sample was run on an Illumina HiSeq 2500. A second roughly 6 to 12 cycle PCR used a sample-barcoded 5' primer and a J-beta primer mix. A unique molecular identifier was introduced onto each TCR beta cDNA molecule by a template-switch 5' adaptor carrying 12 random nucleotides. At least 3 million CDR3-containing paired-end reads were obtained from each sample. The Mint cDNA synthesis kit, primed by a TRBC-specific oligonucleotide, was used to synthesize first-strand cDNA from all RNA. All cDNA was treated with uracil-DNA glycosylase and then went through a first 18-cycle PCR with the universal primers M1SS and BC2_uni_R. Under the source paper's analysis protocol: Normalization of each sample was performed by random selection of 1 million high-quality reads, each carrying a distinct molecular identifier. Instead of being binned into consensus sequences, reads with shared molecular identifiers were discarded. CDR3 identification, clonotype clustering and error correction used MiTCR with a Q25 quality threshold and the strictest error-elimination algorithm. A nonparametric unseen species model with Euler transformation was used to estimate a lower bound on total TCR beta diversity. The public reads were reprocessed in TCRdb via fastp at Q25 and MiXCR, keeping in-frame beta chains. Here each entry gathers all rows of one CDR3 protein and keeps the most common genes and DNA. None of the V and J calls come from the authors' own analysis; TCRdb made them. The sample table holds some 900,000 distinct CDR3 sequences, of which about 48% were seen once. The top ten clones comprise roughly 13% of the sample.

Overall study results and their limits: There was a strong correlation between observed TCR beta diversity and the percentage of naive T cells measured by flow cytometry. Conclusive comparison of naive and antigen-experienced compartments was prevented by the profiling of bulk unsorted PBMCs. Compared with the aged group, the long-lived group had more naive CD4+ T cells, fewer expanded clones and increased TCR diversity, suggesting age selection. As age increased, observed TCR beta diversity per million T cells dropped in a roughly linear way, and a significant reduction was already evident by age 40. The CMV infection status of donors was not known, potentially confounding age-related changes in expanded clonotypes. Estimates of total diversity based on one million sequenced T cells were considered lower bounds and underestimates.

The clonotype originates from a man aged 25 to 40 in good health. Sequences were obtained from blood. The sequence joins TRBV28 to TRBJ2-3, and possibly TRBD1, on 6 matching bases. At the DNA level, the sequence is TGTGCCAGCAGTTGGACAGCACTCAGCACAGATACGCAGTATTTT. Its coded protein is CASSWTALSTDTQYF.